This T cell receptor (beta chain) is drawn from a study of T cell changes during pregnancy in multiple sclerosis. Generated by immunoSEQ multiplex PCR, the TCRdb table keeps only in-frame clones and is missing some. The sample holds 65,000 to 80,000 clones, roughly 93% seen once. Germline CDR1 SGHAT, CDR2 FQNNGV. This CDR3 has 17 residues. J gave up 2 bases and V 3 bases, and 10 bases lay outside the gene matches. This receptor was obtained from a female donor with multiple sclerosis, enrolled in a pregnancy study. The sequences come from peripheral blood, collected in the first trimester of pregnancy. This sequence joins TRBV11-2 and TRBJ2-3; TRBD2 agrees at 8 bases. The CDR3 is CASSFWNSGDFTDTQYF. CDR3 in DNA: TGTGCCAGCAGCTTTTGGAATAGCGGGGACTTCACAGATACGCAGTATTTT.